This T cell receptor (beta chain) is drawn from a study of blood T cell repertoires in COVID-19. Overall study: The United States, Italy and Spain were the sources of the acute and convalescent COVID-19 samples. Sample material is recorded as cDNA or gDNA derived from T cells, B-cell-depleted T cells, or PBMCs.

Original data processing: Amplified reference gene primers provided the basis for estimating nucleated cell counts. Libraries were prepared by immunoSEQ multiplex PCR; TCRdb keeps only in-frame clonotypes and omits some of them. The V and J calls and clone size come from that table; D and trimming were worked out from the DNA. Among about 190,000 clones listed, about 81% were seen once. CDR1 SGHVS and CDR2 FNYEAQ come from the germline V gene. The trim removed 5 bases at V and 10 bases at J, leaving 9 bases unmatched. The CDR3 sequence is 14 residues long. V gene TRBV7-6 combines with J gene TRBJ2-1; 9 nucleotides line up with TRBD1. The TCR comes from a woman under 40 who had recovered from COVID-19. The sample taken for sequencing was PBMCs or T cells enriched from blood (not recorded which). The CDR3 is CASSPGTGWGEQFF. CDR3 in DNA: TGTGCCAGCAGCCCCGGGACAGGGTGGGGCGAGCAGTTCTTC. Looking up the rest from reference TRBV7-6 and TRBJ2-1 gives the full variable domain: GAGVSQSPRYKVTKRGQDVALRCDPISGHVSLYWYRQALGQGPEFLTYFNYEAQQDKSGLPNDRFSAERPEGSISTLTIQRTEQRDSAMYRCASSPGTGWGEQFFGPGTRLTVL.